Below, 9 T cell receptor beta chains from the same sample are listed, as sequenced in a study of regulatory T cells in long-lasting Graves disease. Noted time point: newly diagnosed GD, antithyroid drugs for less than 3 months. Preparation of the TCR library used RNA extracted from PBMCs. Both iRepertoire HTBI primers and Arm-PCR of CDR3 regions were used to build the TCR beta libraries. TCRdb passed the multiplex PCR reads through MiXCR, listing each CDR3 protein once. This table has roughly 430,000 distinct CDR3 sequences, roughly 17% appearing once. These data are also associated with another study on T cells in Graves' hyperthyroidism and ophthalmopathy.

Sample: peripheral blood mononuclear cells (PBMCs), taken at new diagnosis, from a patient treated with antithyroid drugs. These receptors originate from a woman aged 25 to 45 with Graves disease.

This clonotype was detected many times. The chain combines TRBV3-1 with TRBJ2-7; weak D call: TRBD1 (6 bases). Germline V gene lookup returns CDR1 LGHDT and CDR2 YNNKEL (reference sequence). The CDR3 length is 14 residues. Trimming pared 5 bases from V and 1 base from J, leaving 12 bases between. The CDR3 DNA sequence: TGTGCCAGCAGCTCCCGGGACATATCCTACGAGCAGTACTTC. It yields the protein CASSSRDISYEQYF.

This clonotype was counted ten times or more. V is TRBV7-2 and J is TRBJ2-7; 8 positions match TRBD1. Germline CDR1 is SGHTA and CDR2 is FQGNSA. This CDR3 is built from 15 residues. The J segment lost 2 bases and the V segment lost 5 bases, leaving 8 bases of the junction unmatched. The CDR3 sequence is CASSRSGQATYEQYF. The CDR3 DNA reads TGTGCCAGCAGCCGTTCGGGACAGGCAACCTACGAGCAGTACTTC.

Concerning this clonotype: Just one base apart from a much larger clone, this may be a read error. This sequence joins TRBV11-1 and TRBJ2-3; TRBD2 matches at 8 bases. The germline gives CDR1 SGHAT, CDR2 FQDESV (reference sequence). This CDR3 is built from 15 residues. CDR3 DNA: TGCGCCAGCAGCCAAGCCTGGACTAGCACAGATGCGCAGTATTTT. It yields the protein CASSQAWTSTDAQYF.

In this sample, this clonotype turned up many times. V gene TRBV28 combines with J gene TRBJ2-1; D ambiguous. Germline-derived CDR1 and CDR2 are MDHEN and SYDVKM. CDR3 size: 14 residues. V was cut by 5 bases and J by 4 bases, with 12 bases left in between. In DNA form, the CDR3 reads TGTGCCAGCAGTCCGGTGGCGCTATACAATGAGCAGTTCTTC. Translating gives CASSPVALYNEQFF.

This clonotype was recorded at least ten times. The genes are TRBV9 and TRBJ2-7, with D uncertain. CDR1 SGDLS and CDR2 YYNGEE come from the germline V gene. This CDR3 has 12 residues. Deletions cut 1 base from V and 7 bases from J, with 9 bases between. The CDR3, as DNA: TGTGCCAGCAGCGTACCCGGGCGGGAGCAGTACTTC. Encoded protein: CASSVPGREQYF.

This clonotype was found a few times. It may be a read error: a sequence one base away is much more abundant. The rearrangement links TRBV18 to TRBJ1-2, with TRBD1 identical over 8 bases. The V and J ends lost 0 bases and 14 bases, in that order; junction bases with no gene match: 8. From germline, CDR1 is KGHSH and CDR2 LQKENI. The CDR3 spans 13 residues. The CDR3 region has the DNA TGTGCCAGCTCACCACCATCAGACAGGGGATCTACCTTC. Its protein product is CASSPPSDRGSTF.

This rearrangement joins TRBV20-1 to TRBJ2-7, with D unresolved. V was trimmed by 3 bases and J by 7 bases, leaving 4 bases between them. Looked up from germline, CDR1 is DFQATT and CDR2 is SNEGSKA (reference sequence). CDR3 length: 9 amino acids. The CDR3 region is CSASLEQYF. The CDR3 DNA sequence: TGCAGTGCTAGTCTGGAGCAGTACTTC.

This clonotype has at least ten counts. The chain couples TRBV6-5 to TRBJ1-4; possibly TRBD1 for D (5 bases). V was shortened by 0 bases and J by 6 bases, with 17 bases between the two germline ends. CDR3 length: 17 amino acids. Germline CDR1 and CDR2: MNHEY and SVGAGI. The CDR3 spells CASSYSLERGPDEKLFF. The CDR3 DNA follows: TGTGCCAGCAGTTACTCCCTCGAAAGGGGCCCGGATGAAAAACTGTTTTTT.

This chain connects TRBV27 to TRBJ1-2; maybe TRBD1 (5 bases). The CDR3 loop spans 12 amino acids. Germline V lookup: CDR1 MNHEY, CDR2 SMNVEV (reference sequence). V gave up 2 bases and J gave up 8 bases, with 9 bases separating them. Here the CDR3 reads CASSLGDGGYTF. The CDR3 DNA sequence: TGTGCCAGCAGTTTAGGGGACGGAGGCTACACCTTC.